This T cell receptor (beta chain) was captured in a study of CD8+CD57+ T cells in acquired aplastic anemia. Study context: CD4+ and CD8+ cells, once sorted, gave DNA averaging approximately 3 ug. General observations from the study: Shared by patients and controls, some 29 CD8+ CDR3s were abundant in patients.

Worth noting for this clonotype: The antigen remains unidentified.

Patients who underwent sequencing had shown CD8+CD57+ cell expansion by flow cytometry. Every patient was diagnosed with severe acquired aplastic anemia. Therapy had not been given to patients before blood sampling. Germline values: CDR1 MNHEY, CDR2 SMNVEV (reference sequence). The CDR3 covers 16 residues. V lost 4 bases and J lost 6, with 18 bases in between. Both TCR beta VDJ combination and CDR3 sequence profiling were carried out. Genomic DNA was the template for this profiling. TCRdb used MiXCR to reprocess the reads, holding one entry per CDR3 protein. The sample lists 180,000 or so distinct CDR3 sequences; around half were seen once.

This chain connects TRBV27 to TRBJ2-2; D unresolved. The sequence came from a human donor with aplastic anemia. Sequencing used sorted CD4+, CD8+, or CD8+CD57+ T cells (not recorded which) from PBMCs. CDR3 region: CASSSYVLTGPGELFF. The CDR3 nucleotides read TGTGCCAGCAGTTCCTACGTTCTAACGGGTCCCGGGGAGCTGTTTTTT.